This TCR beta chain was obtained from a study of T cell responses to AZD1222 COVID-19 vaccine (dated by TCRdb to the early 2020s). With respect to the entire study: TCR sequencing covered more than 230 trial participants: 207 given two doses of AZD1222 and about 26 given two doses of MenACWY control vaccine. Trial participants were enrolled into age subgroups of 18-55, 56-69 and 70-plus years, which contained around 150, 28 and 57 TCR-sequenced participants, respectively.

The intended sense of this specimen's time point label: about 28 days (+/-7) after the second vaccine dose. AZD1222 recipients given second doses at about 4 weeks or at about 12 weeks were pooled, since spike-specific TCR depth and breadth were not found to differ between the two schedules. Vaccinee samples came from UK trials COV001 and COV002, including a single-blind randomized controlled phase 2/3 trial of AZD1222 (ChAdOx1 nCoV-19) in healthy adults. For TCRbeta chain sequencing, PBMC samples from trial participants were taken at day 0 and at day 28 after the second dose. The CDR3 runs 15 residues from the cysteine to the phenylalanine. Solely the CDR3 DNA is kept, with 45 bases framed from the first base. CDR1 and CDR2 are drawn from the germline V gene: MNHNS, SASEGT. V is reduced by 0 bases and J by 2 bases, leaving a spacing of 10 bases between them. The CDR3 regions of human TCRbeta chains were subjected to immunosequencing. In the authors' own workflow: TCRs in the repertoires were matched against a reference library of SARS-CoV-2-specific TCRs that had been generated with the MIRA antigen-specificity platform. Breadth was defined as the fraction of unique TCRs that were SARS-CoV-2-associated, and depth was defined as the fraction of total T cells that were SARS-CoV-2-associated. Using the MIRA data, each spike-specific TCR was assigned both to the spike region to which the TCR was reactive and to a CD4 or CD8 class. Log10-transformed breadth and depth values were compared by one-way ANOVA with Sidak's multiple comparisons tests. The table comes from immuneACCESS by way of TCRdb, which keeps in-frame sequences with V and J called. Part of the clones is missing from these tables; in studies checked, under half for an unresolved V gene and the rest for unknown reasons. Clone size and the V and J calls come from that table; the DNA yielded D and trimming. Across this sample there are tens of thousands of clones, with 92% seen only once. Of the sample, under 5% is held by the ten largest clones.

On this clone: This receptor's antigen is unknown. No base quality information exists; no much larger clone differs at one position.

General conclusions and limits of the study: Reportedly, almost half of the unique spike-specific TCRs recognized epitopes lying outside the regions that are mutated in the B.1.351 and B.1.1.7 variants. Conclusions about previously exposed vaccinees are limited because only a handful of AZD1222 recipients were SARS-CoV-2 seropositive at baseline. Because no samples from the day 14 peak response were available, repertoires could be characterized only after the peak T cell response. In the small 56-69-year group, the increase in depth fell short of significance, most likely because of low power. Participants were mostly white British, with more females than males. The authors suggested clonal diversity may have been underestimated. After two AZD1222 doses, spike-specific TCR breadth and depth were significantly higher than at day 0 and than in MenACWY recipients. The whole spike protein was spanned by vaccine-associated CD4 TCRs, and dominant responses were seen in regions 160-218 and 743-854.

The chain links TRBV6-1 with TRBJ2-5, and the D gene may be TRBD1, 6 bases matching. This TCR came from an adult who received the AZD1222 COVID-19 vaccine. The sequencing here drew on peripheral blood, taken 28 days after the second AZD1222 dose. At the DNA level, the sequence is TGTGCCAGCAGTGAAGCGCTGGGGACACAAGAGACCCAGTACTTC. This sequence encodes CASSEALGTQETQYF.